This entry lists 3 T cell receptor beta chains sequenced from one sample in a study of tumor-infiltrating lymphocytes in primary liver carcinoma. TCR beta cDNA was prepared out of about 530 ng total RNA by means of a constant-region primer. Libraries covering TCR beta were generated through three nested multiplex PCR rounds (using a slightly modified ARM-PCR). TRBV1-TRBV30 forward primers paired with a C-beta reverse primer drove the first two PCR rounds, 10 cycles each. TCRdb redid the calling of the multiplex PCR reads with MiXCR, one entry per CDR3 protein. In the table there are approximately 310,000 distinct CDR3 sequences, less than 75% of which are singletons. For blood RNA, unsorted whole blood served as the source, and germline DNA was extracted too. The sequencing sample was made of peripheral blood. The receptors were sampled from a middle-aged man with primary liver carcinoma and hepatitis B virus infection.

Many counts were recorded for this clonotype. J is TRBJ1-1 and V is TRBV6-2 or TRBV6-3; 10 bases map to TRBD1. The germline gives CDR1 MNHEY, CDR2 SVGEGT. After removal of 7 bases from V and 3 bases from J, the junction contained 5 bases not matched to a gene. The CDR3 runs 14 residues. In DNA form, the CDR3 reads TGTGCCAGCATCGACAGGGGGCATTACACTGAAGCTTTCTTT. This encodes CASIDRGHYTEAFF.

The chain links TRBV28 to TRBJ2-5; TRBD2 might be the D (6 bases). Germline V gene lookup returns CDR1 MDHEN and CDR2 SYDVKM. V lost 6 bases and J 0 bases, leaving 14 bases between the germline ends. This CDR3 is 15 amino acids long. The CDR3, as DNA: TGTGCCAGCAGCATCGCCGGAGGGGACCAAGAGACCCAGTACTTC. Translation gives CASSIAGGDQETQYF.

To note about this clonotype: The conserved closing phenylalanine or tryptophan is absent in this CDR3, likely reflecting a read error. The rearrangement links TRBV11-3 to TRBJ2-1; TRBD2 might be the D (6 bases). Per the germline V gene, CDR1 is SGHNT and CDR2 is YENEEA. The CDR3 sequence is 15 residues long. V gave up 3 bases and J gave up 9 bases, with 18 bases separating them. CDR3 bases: TGTGCCAGCAGCTTCGGGGGAATCTACAATCGTGAGCAGTTCTCC. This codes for CASSFGGIYNREQFS.